Listed here are 30 T cell receptor beta chains from one sample, sequenced in a study of CD8 T cells in Susac syndrome (dated by TCRdb to the late 2010s). Library prep was done by the immunoSEQ multiplex PCR assay. RNA was extracted with the RNeasy kit and about 0.5 to 1 ug was reverse transcribed using random hexamers. TCRdb itself trimmed the public reads at Q25 with fastp, ran MiXCR and retained productive beta chains. Every CDR3 protein is listed once, alongside the most common genes and DNA of its rows. This sample holds around 300,000 distinct CDR3 sequences; roughly nine tenths were observed only once. The biggest ten clones account for less than 0.08% of the sample. Sequenced sample: CD4+ T cells from PBMCs. The source is a human donor with multiple sclerosis.

The chain carries TRBV10-1 and TRBJ2-3; 7 bases align to TRBD1. Germline lookup yields CDR1 WNHNN and CDR2 SYGVQD (reference sequence). Unmatched junction bases numbered 10, after V lost 3 bases and J lost 4 bases. This CDR3 contains 16 residues. CDR3 sequence: CASSDWGQPTPDTQYF. DNA of the CDR3: TGCGCCAGCAGTGACTGGGGACAGCCGACGCCAGATACGCAGTATTTT.

The chain uses TRBV7-2 and TRBJ2-1; 8 positions match TRBD2. The V gene end was trimmed by 7 bases and the J gene end by 13 bases; junction bases not matched to a gene: 6. The CDR3 is 11 residues long. Germline-derived CDR1 and CDR2 are SGHTA and FQGNSA. CDR3 region: CASTSGLVQFF. The CDR3 nucleotides read TGTGCCAGCACCTCGGGACTAGTTCAGTTCTTC.

This chain joins TRBV7-3 and TRBJ1-1; 7 bases are shared with TRBD1. V shed 5 bases, J shed 4 bases, and the junction held 19 bases outside the gene matches. CDR3 length equals 18 residues. Germline lookup yields CDR1 SGHTA and CDR2 FQGTGA. The CDR3 sequence: CASSPLARRRGPGTEAFF. The DNA for the CDR3 is TGTGCCAGCAGCCCGCTCGCCCGCAGGAGGGGGCCCGGCACTGAAGCTTTCTTT. The whole variable domain, filled in from reference TRBV7-3 and TRBJ1-1, reads GAGVSQTPSNKVTEKGKYVELRCDPISGHTALYWYRQSLGQGPEFLIYFQGTGAADDSGLPNDRFFAVRPEGSVSTLKIQRTERGDSAVYLCASSPLARRRGPGTEAFFGQGTRLTVV.

V gene TRBV18 combines with J gene TRBJ2-7; D is perhaps TRBD2 (5 bases). The CDR3 runs 13 residues. Trimming stripped 3 bases from V and 6 bases from J, with 12 bases between. Germline V gene lookup returns CDR1 KGHSH and CDR2 LQKENI. This CDR3 reads CASSPVGNGEQYF. In DNA, the CDR3 is TGTGCCAGCTCACCGGTCGGGAACGGCGAGCAGTACTTC.

The CDR3 reads CSGPGGYNQPQHF. CDR3 DNA: TGCAGCGGGCCCGGAGGGTACAATCAGCCCCAGCATTTT. The gene calls are TRBV29-1 and TRBJ1-5, with unresolved D. The CDR3 has 13 residues. V was clipped by 7 bases and J by 3 bases, with 13 bases between them. Per the germline V gene, CDR1 is SQVTM and CDR2 is ANQGSEA.

This clonotype was picked up one time. The rearrangement joins TRBV20-1 to TRBJ1-1; D gene uncertain. The V end was cut by 5 bases, the J end by 1 base, with 11 bases between. Germline loops: CDR1 DFQATT, CDR2 SNEGSKA (reference sequence). The CDR3 extends over 13 amino acids. CDR3 amino acids: CSAYGPGNTEAFF. The DNA of the CDR3 is TGCAGTGCTTACGGTCCAGGGAACACTGAAGCTTTCTTT.

V and J are TRBV29-1 and TRBJ1-4; a weak D match, TRBD1 (5 bases). V gave up 4 bases and J gave up 2 bases, with 14 bases separating them. The CDR3 sequence is 15 residues long. Germline lookup yields CDR1 SQVTM and CDR2 ANQGSEA. The CDR3 loop reads CSVGGDGTTNEKLFF. The CDR3 DNA reads TGCAGCGTTGGGGGGGACGGAACCACTAATGAAAAACTGTTTTTT.

The chain recombines TRBV3-1 with TRBJ2-1; 7 bases line up with TRBD2. V was pared by 2 bases and J by 3 bases, with 10 bases of the junction left unmatched. Looked up from germline, CDR1 is LGHDT and CDR2 is YNNKEL (reference sequence). There are 17 residues in the CDR3. This CDR3 reads CASSQLRRGDYYNEQFF. In DNA form, the CDR3 reads TGTGCCAGCAGCCAACTCCGACGGGGGGACTACTACAATGAGCAGTTCTTC.

This rearrangement joins TRBV12-3 or TRBV12-4 to TRBJ1-3; a weak D match, TRBD1 (6 bases). With 4 bases removed from V and 0 bases from J, the gap between germline ends came to 13 bases. This CDR3 contains 16 residues. In DNA form, the CDR3 reads TGTGCCAGCAGTTCTACACGGACAGTCTCTGGAAACACCATATATTTT. It encodes CASSSTRTVSGNTIYF.

This clonotype was picked up one time. The chain recombines TRBV6-1 with TRBJ2-7; TRBD1 matches 8 bases. Germline V lookup: CDR1 MNHNS, CDR2 SASEGT. The trim removed 4 bases at V and 5 bases at J, leaving 7 bases unmatched. This CDR3 region has 14 residues. CDR3 nucleotide sequence: TGTGCCAGCAGTGTTTCAGGACAGGGAGACGAGCAGTACTTC. This gives the protein CASSVSGQGDEQYF.

This chain joins TRBV19 and TRBJ2-3; no reliable D call. Germline V gives CDR1 LNHDA, CDR2 SQIVND (reference sequence). The CDR3 is 15 amino acids. Trimming took off 1 base at V and 2 bases at J, with 10 bases between the two ends. CDR3 nucleotide sequence: TGTGCCAGTAGTATAGTTCCCCAGGTCACAGATACGCAGTATTTT. Protein product: CASSIVPQVTDTQYF.

The CDR3 DNA sequence: TGCGCCAGCAGCTTGACGACAGGCGGCGGTGATAATTCACCCCTCCACTTT. Protein product: CASSLTTGGGDNSPLHF. V gene TRBV5-1 combines with J gene TRBJ1-6; possibly TRBD1 for D (6 bases). Germline CDR1 and CDR2: SGHRS and YFSETQ. The CDR3 length is 17 residues. V was pared by 1 base and J by 5 bases, with 16 bases between.

As to this clonotype: At one of its ends the junction is not consistent with the germline gene, which may arise from a read error. The genes are TRBV11-3 and TRBJ1-2; D gene unclear. The CDR3 sequence is 12 residues long. Germline V lookup: CDR1 SGHNT, CDR2 YENEEA. The CDR3 sequence: CASSLEVEAVSF. The CDR3 DNA reads TGTGCCAGCAGCTTAGAGGTCGAGGCAGTCTCCTTC.

The chain employs TRBV5-4 and TRBJ1-1, with D maybe TRBD1 (5 bases). The length of the CDR3 is 15 residues. V was trimmed by 8 bases and J by 4 bases, leaving 21 bases between them. Germline V CDR1 and CDR2: SGHNT, YYREEE (reference sequence). The CDR3 loop reads CASSIQDRGGTEAFF. The CDR3 region has the DNA TGTGCCAGTAGCATCCAAGACCGGGGGGGCACTGAAGCTTTCTTT.

This clonotype was seen once. This sequence joins TRBV19 and TRBJ1-2; D possibly corresponds to TRBD1 (5 bases). This CDR3 spans 14 amino acids. Between the trimmed V and J ends, which lost 3 bases and 4 bases, there was a span of 12 bases. Germline V gene data show CDR1 as LNHDA and CDR2 as SQIVND (reference sequence). Here the CDR3 reads CASSMGDLGYGYTF. As DNA, the CDR3 is TGTGCCAGTAGTATGGGGGATCTGGGCTATGGCTACACCTTC.

This chain connects TRBV11-3 to TRBJ1-1; D might be TRBD1 (6 bases). This CDR3 has 17 amino acids. In germline, CDR1 is SGHNT, CDR2 YENEEA. Trimming removed 1 base at V and 2 bases at J, with 17 bases between. CDR3 coding DNA: TGTGCCAGCAGCTTAGTTCGGGGTACAGGGAGTAACACTGAAGCTTTCTTT. It encodes CASSLVRGTGSNTEAFF.

The genes are TRBV29-1 and TRBJ2-7; D perhaps matches TRBD2 (5 bases). The V end was cut by 3 bases, the J end by 0 bases, with 6 bases between. CDR1 is SQVTM, CDR2 ANQGSEA, per germline. The CDR3 is 12 residues long. For the CDR3, the DNA is TGCAGCGTTGAGGGGAGCTCCTACGAGCAGTACTTC. It yields the protein CSVEGSSYEQYF.

The chain couples TRBV5-1 to TRBJ2-1; 10 positions match TRBD2. The CDR3 is made up of 16 amino acids. V lost 0 bases, J lost 10 bases, and 10 bases stayed unmatched. Looked up from germline, CDR1 is SGHRS and CDR2 is YFSETQ. Here the CDR3 reads CASSLAVAGGPGEQFF. The CDR3 nucleotides are TGCGCCAGCAGCTTGGCCGTAGCGGGAGGCCCGGGCGAGCAGTTCTTC.

This clonotype was recorded a few times. The rearrangement links TRBV18 to TRBJ1-3, with D unclear. The CDR3 sequence is 14 residues long. The germline V gene has CDR1 KGHSH and CDR2 LQKENI. V lost 4 bases and J 0 bases, leaving 7 bases between the germline ends. The CDR3 nucleotides read TGTGCCAGCTCACAGGGAATCTCTGGAAACACCATATATTTT. This codes for CASSQGISGNTIYF.

This chain joins TRBV12-5 and TRBJ2-5; D is unclear. CDR3 length: 13 residues. In germline, CDR1 is LGHNT, CDR2 FRNRAP. V was pared by 6 bases and J by 0 bases, with 8 bases between. CDR3 DNA sequence: TGTGCTAGTGGGGTGCAGAACCAAGAGACCCAGTACTTC. Protein product: CASGVQNQETQYF.

The chain combines TRBV7-9 with TRBJ2-1, with D possibly matching TRBD2 (6 bases). Germline CDR1 SEHNR, CDR2 FQNEAQ (reference sequence). The CDR3 length is 14 residues. V lost 1 base and J lost 5, with 9 bases in between. Here the CDR3 reads CASSLETRNNEQFF. CDR3 DNA: TGTGCCAGCAGCTTAGAGACTAGAAACAATGAGCAGTTCTTC. Drawing the rest from reference TRBV7-9 and TRBJ2-1, the complete variable domain is DTGVSQNPRHKITKRGQNVTFRCDPISEHNRLYWYRQTLGQGPEFLTYFQNEAQLEKSRLLSDRFSAERPKGSFSTLEIQRTEQGDSAMYLCASSLETRNNEQFFGPGTRLTVL.

The genes are TRBV14 and TRBJ1-4, with no clear D. This CDR3 comprises 11 residues. Germline CDR1 reads SGHDN; CDR2 reads FVKESK. V was clipped by 5 bases and J by 10 bases, with 8 bases between them. In nucleotides, the CDR3 is TGTGCCAGCAGCGGAACGGGAAAACTGTTTTTT. Protein sequence: CASSGTGKLFF.

The genes are TRBV5-4 and TRBJ2-1, with D hard to call. V lost 9 bases, J lost 13 bases, and 23 bases lay in between. CDR3 length: 13 amino acids. Germline assignment: CDR1 SGHNT and CDR2 YYREEE (reference sequence). CDR3 DNA: TGTGCCACCTCCATTCCCCTCCTAAACCTACAGTTCTTC. It encodes CATSIPLLNLQFF.

V gene TRBV5-4 combines with J gene TRBJ1-2, with D perhaps matching TRBD1 (6 bases). The CDR3 consists of 17 residues. Germline CDR1 is SGHNT and CDR2 is YYREEE (reference sequence). V was pared by 2 bases and J by 6 bases, with 23 bases between. CDR3 DNA: TGTGCCAGCAGCTTTGGACAGAAAGGTGGGCCGGGTCATGGCTACACCTTC. This encodes CASSFGQKGGPGHGYTF.

Here the CDR3 reads CASSLTTQNTGELFF. The CDR3 region has the DNA TGCGCCAGCAGTCTTACGACACAGAACACCGGGGAGCTGTTTTTT. The chain employs TRBV5-1 and TRBJ2-2, with D hard to call. The CDR3 totals 15 residues. Germline V gives CDR1 SGHRS, CDR2 YFSETQ. V lost 5 bases to trimming and J lost 1 base, with 12 bases between them.

The chain combines TRBV4-3 with TRBJ2-3, with D perhaps matching TRBD1 (5 bases). Germline CDR1 reads LGHNA; CDR2 reads YSLEER. The V and J ends lost 0 bases and 7 bases respectively, with 14 bases between them. The CDR3 length is 15 residues. The CDR3 DNA is TGCGCCAGCAGCCAAGAGATGGCAGGGCTTAATACGCAGTATTTT. Amino acids: CASSQEMAGLNTQYF.

The rearrangement uses TRBV20-1 and TRBJ1-5; D possibly corresponds to TRBD1 (6 bases). Deletions cut 4 bases from V and 2 bases from J, with 12 bases between. Per the germline V gene, CDR1 is DFQATT and CDR2 is SNEGSKA (reference sequence). The length of the CDR3 is 14 residues. CDR3 loop: CSATGRTGNQPQHF. The CDR3 region has the DNA TGCAGTGCTACCGGGAGGACAGGCAATCAGCCCCAGCATTTT.

The chain carries TRBV18 and TRBJ2-7, with TRBD1 matching over 7 bases. V trimming: 6 bases; J trimming: 3 bases; junction bases outside the gene matches: 8. Germline-derived CDR1 and CDR2 are KGHSH and LQKENI. This CDR3 is built from 14 residues. This CDR3 reads CASSKGQTYYEQYF. The CDR3 nucleotides are TGTGCCAGCTCCAAGGGACAGACCTACTACGAGCAGTACTTC.

This chain connects TRBV2 to TRBJ2-7; no reliable D call. Germline V gives CDR1 SNHLY, CDR2 FYNNEI. V was trimmed by 0 bases and J by 3 bases, leaving 15 bases between them. The CDR3 is made up of 16 amino acids. The CDR3 region has the DNA TGTGCCAGCAGTGAAGCTTTTCCGGGTCCACTCTACGAGCAGTACTTC. Its protein is CASSEAFPGPLYEQYF. Full variable domain (remainder filled in from reference TRBV2 and TRBJ2-7): EPEVTQTPSHQVTQMGQEVILRCVPISNHLYFYWYRQILGQKVEFLVSFYNNEISEKSEIFDDQFSVERPDGSNFTLKIRSTKLEDSAMYFCASSEAFPGPLYEQYFGPGTRLTVT.

This clonotype was seen only once. The chain has TRBV3-1 and TRBJ2-2, with 7 bases fitting TRBD2. Germline V gives CDR1 LGHDT, CDR2 YNNKEL (reference sequence). CDR3 length equals 15 residues. The J segment lost 9 bases and the V segment lost 1 base, leaving 8 bases of the junction unmatched. This chain's CDR3 is CASSQAAGVVRELFF. CDR3 nucleotide sequence: TGTGCCAGCAGCCAAGCGGCGGGGGTAGTGCGGGAGCTGTTTTTT.